This is a list of T cell receptor beta chains from one sample in a study of early T cells in non-severe SARS-CoV-2 infection. Using its own MiXCR run on the 5' RACE reads, TCRdb lists one record per CDR3 protein. The table records about 77,000 distinct CDR3 sequences, about 16% of them present only once. The source material was whole blood. These TCRs come from an adult who was a healthcare worker with PCR-confirmed SARS-CoV-2 infection or an uninfected control (not recorded which). The CDR3 runs from the conserved cysteine through the conserved F or W. The D gene is left open where the match is weak. A clone size is listed for some rows: how often the clone was seen (once, few, many), or a class if it is expanded.

clone_size j_call d_call v_call cdr3_length cdr3_aa cdr3_nt
- TRBJ2-1 TRBD2 TRBV9 17 CASSVPASVREVSEQFF TGTGCCAGCAGCGTCCCCGCTAGTGTACGGGAGGTATCGGAGCAGTTCTTC
- TRBJ1-6 TRBD1 TRBV5-1 15 CASSPGQGMSSPLHF TGCGCCAGCAGCCCTGGACAGGGGATGAGTTCACCCCTCCACTTT
few TRBJ1-2 - TRBV6-5 16 CASSYSIKTRDYGYTF TGTGCCAGCAGTTACTCGATTAAAACTCGGGACTATGGCTACACCTTC
- TRBJ2-3 - TRBV10-1 15 CASSDSGRGTDTQYF TGCGCCAGCAGTGACTCAGGGCGAGGCACAGATACGCAGTATTTT
many TRBJ2-1 - TRBV7-9 15 CASSFPEDSYNEQFF TGTGCCAGCAGCTTTCCCGAAGACTCCTACAATGAGCAGTTCTTC
- TRBJ2-1 - TRBV10-3 12 CAISPQGNEQFF TGTGCCATCAGTCCCCAGGGGAATGAGCAGTTCTTC
- TRBJ2-3 - TRBV20-1 12 CSAEGRTDTQYF TGCAGTGCTGAAGGACGGACAGATACGCAGTATTTT
- TRBJ1-4 - TRBV19 15 CASSPYIATNEKLFF TGTGCCAGTAGTCCGTACATTGCAACTAATGAAAAACTGTTTTTT
- TRBJ2-1 TRBD2 TRBV27 16 CASSLLTSGRPNERFF TGTGCCAGCAGTTTATTGACTAGCGGGAGGCCCAATGAGCGGTTCTTC
- TRBJ2-3 - TRBV27 18 CASSLGRSSLKVGRTQYF TGTGCCAGCAGTTTAGGGCGCTCTAGCCTCAAGGTGGGACGGACGCAGTATTTT
few TRBJ2-1 TRBD2 TRBV29-1 17 CSVYGGRAPSSYNEQFF TGCAGCGTTTACGGCGGGAGGGCCCCTAGCTCCTACAATGAGCAGTTCTTC
many TRBJ1-1 - TRBV30 13 CAWNQGLNTEAFF TGTGCCTGGAACCAGGGGCTGAACACTGAAGCTTTCTTT
few TRBJ1-4 TRBD1 TRBV27 14 CASSFGTVPEKLFF TGTGCCAGCAGTTTCGGGACAGTCCCCGAAAAACTGTTTTTT
- TRBJ2-5 - TRBV2 11 CASTPQETQYF TGTGCCAGCACACCTCAAGAGACCCAGTACTTC
- TRBJ2-1 - TRBV2 11 CASGAYNEQFF TGTGCCAGCGGTGCCTACAATGAGCAGTTCTTC
few TRBJ1-1 - TRBV29-1 12 CSGNWGDTEAFF TGCAGCGGTAACTGGGGGGACACTGAAGCTTTCTTT
few TRBJ2-6 - TRBV4-1 19 CASSWAFEEGLSGANVLIF TGCGCCAGCAGCTGGGCCTTCGAAGAGGGACTGTCTGGGGCCAACGTCCTGATTTTC
few TRBJ1-4 - TRBV3-1 16 CASSSQPRGLNEKLFF TGTGCCAGCAGCTCCCAGCCACGGGGGCTTAATGAAAAACTGTTTTTT
few TRBJ2-7 TRBD2 TRBV5-1 18 CASSVRGAGGTSSYEQYF TGCGCCAGCAGCGTCCGAGGAGCGGGGGGAACGAGCTCCTACGAGCAGTACTTC
few TRBJ1-2 - TRBV20-1 14 CSASPPPSNYGYTF TGCAGTGCTAGTCCCCCCCCCTCTAACTATGGCTACACCTTC
few TRBJ2-1 - TRBV7-9 17 CASSLGASRSSYNEQFF TGTGCCAGCAGCTTAGGTGCCTCTAGGAGCTCCTACAATGAGCAGTTCTTC
- TRBJ2-5 - TRBV24-1 15 CATSAMGGLGETQYF TGTGCCACCAGTGCAATGGGGGGGCTGGGAGAGACCCAGTACTTC
- TRBJ2-7 - TRBV5-5 13 CASSPDRAYEQYF TGTGCCAGCAGCCCGGACAGAGCCTACGAGCAGTACTTC